This TCR beta chain came from a study of blood T cell repertoires in COVID-19. About the research overall: There were acute and convalescent COVID-19 samples, and they came from the United States, Italy and Spain. PBMCs, B-cell-depleted T cells, or T cells were the source of the cDNA or gDNA that made up the material.

Germline CDR1 reads DFQATT; CDR2 reads SNEGSKA (reference sequence). The CDR3 has 17 residues. After removal of 3 bases from V and 0 bases from J, the junction contained 7 bases not matched to a gene. Original processing methods: From reference gene primer amplification, estimates of nucleated cell counts were derived. Generated by immunoSEQ multiplex PCR, the TCRdb table keeps only in-frame clones and is missing some. V and J calls and clone size are copied from that table; D and trimming were computed from the DNA. The sample lists about 110,000 clones, around 89% occurring once. The chain is built from TRBV20-1 and TRBJ2-6, with 8 bases matching TRBD1. This TCR derives from a human donor in a cohort sampled during active COVID-19. The sequenced sample was peripheral blood. CDR3 DNA: TGCAGTGCTAGTCGACAGGGGAGATCCTCTGGGGCCAACGTCCTGACTTTC. This codes for CSASRQGRSSGANVLTF.